These 29 T cell receptor beta chains were sequenced from one sample in a study of blood T cell repertoires in COVID-19. Libraries were prepared by immunoSEQ multiplex PCR; TCRdb keeps only in-frame clonotypes and omits some of them. The table has approximately 110,000 clones, over 80% seen once. Material: peripheral blood. The receptor source for this set is a woman aged 50 to 60 with acute or convalescent COVID-19.

V is TRBV19 and J is TRBJ2-3; weak D call: TRBD2 (5 bases). Germline V gene data show CDR1 as LNHDA and CDR2 as SQIVND (reference sequence). This CDR3 region has 14 residues. V was cut by 3 bases and J by 3 bases, with 10 bases left in between. The CDR3 bases are TGTGCCAGTAGTATTAGCAGCGGTACAGATACGCAGTATTTT. Protein: CASSISSGTDTQYF. Supplemented by reference TRBV19 and TRBJ2-3, the full variable domain reads DGGITQSPKYLFRKEGQNVTLSCEQNLNHDAMYWYRQDPGQGLRLIYYSQIVNDFQKGDIAEGYSVSREKKESFPLTVTSAQKNPTAFYLCASSISSGTDTQYFGPGTRLTVL.

This rearrangement joins TRBV3-1 (or the pseudogene TRBV3-2) to TRBJ2-3, with D possibly matching TRBD1 (5 bases). The CDR3 loop spans 15 amino acids. CDR1 is LGHDT, CDR2 YNNKEL, per germline (reference sequence). V lost 3 bases, J lost 1 base, and 11 bases lay in between. The CDR3 DNA reads as TGTGCCAGCAGCCAGAACGTAGGGGGCACAGATACGCAGTATTTT. Its protein product is CASSQNVGGTDTQYF.

V usage is TRBV28 and J usage is TRBJ2-1; 7 nucleotides align to TRBD1. This CDR3 comprises 15 residues. With V trimmed by 6 bases and J by 1 base, 6 bases remained unmatched. Germline lookup yields CDR1 MDHEN and CDR2 SYDVKM. The CDR3 DNA reads as TGTGCCAGCAGACCGACAGGGTGGTCCTACAATGAGCAGTTCTTC. The encoded protein is CASRPTGWSYNEQFF.

CDR3 amino acids: CASSNTGVIGGYTF. The CDR3 DNA follows: TGTGCCAGCAGCAATACAGGGGTAATTGGTGGCTACACCTTC. The V gene is TRBV7-2, the J gene TRBJ1-2, with 7 positions matching TRBD1. The CDR3 length is 14 residues. The germline gives CDR1 SGHTA, CDR2 FQGNSA. Trimming took 5 bases from V and 7 from J; bases not matched to a gene: 10.

This rearrangement joins TRBV13 to TRBJ1-4, with D perhaps matching TRBD1 (5 bases). V dropped 5 bases and J dropped 8 bases, with 15 bases sitting between them. From germline, CDR1 is PRHDT and CDR2 FYEKMQ (reference sequence). This CDR3 comprises 14 residues. The CDR3 nucleotides are TGTGCCAGCAGCCTCCAGGGTGCGGGGGAAAAACTGTTTTTT. Its translation: CASSLQGAGEKLFF.

The chain has TRBV19 and TRBJ2-2; 8 bases are a match to TRBD1. CDR3 length: 17 amino acids. The V and J ends lost 5 bases and 2 bases, in that order; junction bases with no gene match: 10. CDR1 is LNHDA, CDR2 SQIVND, per germline (reference sequence). CDR3 sequence: CASSPQGDRSNTGELFF. The CDR3 nucleotides read TGTGCCAGTAGTCCCCAAGGGGACAGGAGTAACACCGGGGAGCTGTTTTTT.

The rearrangement uses TRBV10-3 and TRBJ2-2; 9 bases are shared with TRBD2. Germline assignment: CDR1 ENHRY and CDR2 SYGVKD. V was clipped by 11 bases and J by 5 bases; unmatched bases: 9. The CDR3 has 14 residues. The chain's CDR3 is CASFSGGETGELFF. The CDR3 coding sequence is TGTGCCTCCTTTAGCGGGGGAGAGACCGGGGAGCTGTTTTTT.

The chain links TRBV27 to TRBJ1-4; a weak D match, TRBD1 (6 bases). Germline lookup yields CDR1 MNHEY and CDR2 SMNVEV (reference sequence). This CDR3 is 15 amino acids long. Trimming shortened V by 7 bases and J by 5 bases, and 17 bases separated the two germline ends. CDR3 nucleotide sequence: TGTGCCAGCACTATCAAAGGACAGTCAAATGAAAAACTGTTTTTT. Encoded protein: CASTIKGQSNEKLFF.

This chain connects TRBV9 to TRBJ2-3, with D possibly TRBD2 on 5 matching bases. Trimming removed 2 bases from V and 3 bases from J, with 7 bases in between. Germline V gives CDR1 SGDLS, CDR2 YYNGEE. The CDR3 is made up of 13 amino acids. The CDR3 here is CASSVIATDTQYF. The CDR3 DNA reads as TGTGCCAGCAGCGTGATAGCGACAGATACGCAGTATTTT.

The rearrangement links TRBV5-4 to TRBJ1-5, with D possibly being TRBD1 (5 bases). The CDR3 is made up of 15 amino acids. V was pared by 0 bases and J by 7 bases, with 14 bases between. The germline V gene encodes CDR1 SGHNT and CDR2 YYREEE (reference sequence). The CDR3 DNA is TGTGCCAGCAGCTTGGCCCCAGGGTCGGAGCAGCCCCAGCATTTT. Amino acids: CASSLAPGSEQPQHF.

CDR3: CASGLVLAGGYNEQFF. CDR3 sequence (DNA): TGTGCTAGTGGTTTGGTACTAGCGGGGGGCTACAATGAGCAGTTCTTC. This chain joins TRBV12-5 and TRBJ2-1, with 12 bases matching TRBD2. CDR3 length equals 16 residues. Germline CDR1 LGHNT, CDR2 FRNRAP. V lost 0 bases, J lost 3 bases, and 0 bases stayed unmatched.

The V gene is TRBV12-5, the J gene TRBJ1-2; 7 bases agree with TRBD1. The CDR3 covers 14 residues. CDR1 is LGHNT and CDR2 is FRNRAP in the germline V gene. Germline trimming cut 6 bases from V and 8 bases from J; bases unmatched to any gene: 12. CDR3 in DNA: TGTGCTAGTGGGGCAGGGGGACCAGAAAGGGGCTACACCTTC. This gives the protein CASGAGGPERGYTF.

Concerning this clone itself: The sample contains more than one DNA sequence encoding this CDR3. The J gene is TRBJ2-1, the V gene TRBV6-5; D may be TRBD1 (6 bases). The CDR3 runs 14 residues. CDR1 and CDR2 from the germline V gene are MNHEY and SVGAGI. V lost 6 bases to trimming and J lost 0 bases, with 9 bases between them. The CDR3 sequence: CASSRGGSYNEQFF. The CDR3 DNA is TGTGCCAGCAGCAGAGGGGGCTCCTACAATGAGCAGTTCTTC.

The chain carries TRBV7-6 and TRBJ2-2, with TRBD2 matching 7 bases. Germline V gives CDR1 SGHVS, CDR2 FNYEAQ. V was pared by 8 bases and J by 3 bases, with 12 bases of the junction left unmatched. CDR3 length equals 16 residues. In DNA, the CDR3 is TGTGCCAGCTCAGAGCGGGGCCAGCCCTACACCGGGGAGCTGTTTTTT. It codes for CASSERGQPYTGELFF.

This sequence joins TRBV30 and TRBJ2-1, with a weak D call TRBD1 (5 bases). The CDR3 length is 13 residues. The germline gives CDR1 GTSNPN, CDR2 SVGIG (reference sequence). V dropped 2 bases and J dropped 8 bases, with 13 bases sitting between them. The CDR3 nucleotides are TGTGCCTGGAGTAAGCTACCCAGGGATGAGCAGTTCTTC. Its translation is CAWSKLPRDEQFF. The complete variable domain, with remaining parts taken from reference TRBV30 and TRBJ2-1, reads SQTIHQWPATLVQPVGSPLSLECTVEGTSNPNLYWYRQAAGRGLQLLFYSVGIGQISSEVPQNLSASRPQDRQFILSSKKLLLSDSGFYLCAWSKLPRDEQFFGPGTRLTVL.

The rearrangement links TRBV30 to TRBJ1-5, with D maybe TRBD1 (5 bases). Trimming removed 0 bases from V and 2 bases from J, with 8 bases in between. This CDR3 has 14 residues. In germline, CDR1 is GTSNPN, CDR2 SVGIG (reference sequence). Written as DNA, the CDR3 is TGTGCCTGGAGTGTAGGGGCAGGCAATCAGCCCCAGCATTTT. Amino acids: CAWSVGAGNQPQHF.

V usage is TRBV3-1 (or the pseudogene TRBV3-2) and J usage is TRBJ2-1, with D perhaps matching TRBD2 (6 bases). CDR3 length: 16 amino acids. CDR1 and CDR2 (germline): LGHDT, YNNKEL (reference sequence). V was clipped by 4 bases and J by 6 bases, with 19 bases between them. CDR3 residues: CASSPALSGLGNEQFF. In nucleotides, the CDR3 is TGTGCCAGCAGCCCAGCCTTAAGCGGGTTAGGCAATGAGCAGTTCTTC.

The J gene is TRBJ2-1, the V gene TRBV21-1; TRBD1, the table's D call, was not compared with the DNA. TRBV21-1 is flagged as a pseudogene. The CDR3 totals 20 residues. DNA of the CDR3: TGTGCCAGCAGCAAAGAGGAGGTTTCAGGGGAAAGGAGCCCCTACAATGAGCAGTTCTTC. Its protein is CASSKEEVSGERSPYNEQFF.

The CDR3 DNA is TGTGCCAGCAGTACGGGACAGGGGAAGGGAAACACCATATATTTT. Its protein product is CASSTGQGKGNTIYF. V usage is TRBV6-5 and J usage is TRBJ1-3, with 10 bases matching TRBD1. The germline V gene encodes CDR1 MNHEY and CDR2 SVGAGI. Germline trimming cut 5 bases from V and 4 bases from J; bases unmatched to any gene: 5. The CDR3 spans 15 residues.

The chain joins TRBV10-2 to TRBJ2-1; no reliable D call. This CDR3 has 11 residues. Germline V gene sequence: CDR1 WSHSY, CDR2 SAAADI. Trimming pared 8 bases from V and 4 bases from J, leaving 6 bases between. The CDR3 DNA follows: TGCGCCAGCTCTGAGTACAATGAGCAGTTCTTC. It encodes CASSEYNEQFF.

J is TRBJ1-2 and V is TRBV24-1, with unresolved D. The CDR3 has 16 amino acids. CDR1 is KGHDR, CDR2 SFDVKD, per germline. V shed 3 bases and J shed 1 base, with 14 bases lying between them. The CDR3 sequence is CATSDREGKGNYGYTF. The CDR3 DNA reads TGTGCCACCAGTGATCGGGAGGGAAAGGGTAACTATGGCTACACCTTC.

This rearrangement joins TRBV7-2 to TRBJ2-1; 12 positions agree with TRBD2. There are 16 residues in the CDR3. CDR1 SGHTA and CDR2 FQGNSA come from the germline V gene. V lost 4 bases, J lost 7 bases, and 8 bases stayed unmatched. CDR3 in amino acids: CASSSEPGTSGNEQFF. CDR3 bases: TGTGCCAGCAGCTCCGAACCCGGGACTAGCGGGAATGAGCAGTTCTTC.

The chain recombines TRBV28 with TRBJ1-5, with 8 bases lining up with TRBD1. Germline V lookup: CDR1 MDHEN, CDR2 SYDVKM. This CDR3 region has 15 residues. With V trimmed by 6 bases and J by 9 bases, 13 bases remained unmatched. This CDR3 reads CASSHGQGDGGPQHF. As DNA, the CDR3 is TGTGCCAGCAGCCATGGACAGGGTGACGGAGGGCCCCAGCATTTT.

This clone was counted a single time. The chain carries TRBV18 and TRBJ2-7; maybe TRBD2 (6 bases). The length of the CDR3 is 16 residues. The germline CDR1 and CDR2 sequences are KGHSH and LQKENI. V lost 3 bases and J lost 5, with 20 bases in between. The CDR3 is CASSPLSGEARNEQYF. CDR3 bases: TGTGCCAGCTCACCTCTATCCGGGGAGGCCAGGAACGAGCAGTACTTC.

This sequence joins TRBV27 and TRBJ2-7; 8 bases are shared with TRBD1. This CDR3 is built from 14 residues. From germline, CDR1 is MNHEY and CDR2 SMNVEV (reference sequence). V was clipped by 6 bases and J by 1 base; unmatched bases: 5. CDR3 amino acids: CASSSRDRSYEQYF. CDR3 DNA: TGTGCCAGCAGCTCCCGGGACAGGTCCTACGAGCAGTACTTC.

This chain joins TRBV4-3 and TRBJ2-1, with D possibly matching TRBD1 (5 bases). This CDR3 is 18 amino acids long. V lost 1 base and J 3 bases, leaving 19 bases between the germline ends. Germline loops: CDR1 LGHNA, CDR2 YSLEER. The CDR3 here is CASSQGPGGAANYNEQFF. Here the CDR3 DNA reads TGCGCCAGCAGCCAAGGCCCGGGTGGGGCGGCTAACTACAATGAGCAGTTCTTC.

V usage is TRBV11-2 and J usage is TRBJ1-5; tentative D call: TRBD1 (5 bases). Trimming cost V 0 bases and J 1 base, with 10 bases left between them. From germline, CDR1 is SGHAT and CDR2 FQNNGV. The CDR3 runs 16 residues. Here the CDR3 DNA reads TGTGCCAGCAGCTTAGATGGGGCAGGGAGCAATCAGCCCCAGCATTTT. Residues: CASSLDGAGSNQPQHF.

This clone appeared a few times. This sequence joins TRBV19 and TRBJ2-2; D perhaps matches TRBD2 (6 bases). Germline lookup yields CDR1 LNHDA and CDR2 SQIVND (reference sequence). CDR3 length equals 13 residues. Trimming removed 6 bases from V and 4 bases from J, with 9 bases in between. The DNA of the CDR3 is TGTGCCAGTAGGGGAGGATCCACCGGGGAGCTGTTTTTT. Translating it yields CASRGGSTGELFF.

The gene calls are TRBV19 and TRBJ1-2, with 8 positions matching TRBD1. The CDR3 runs to 12 residues. Per germline, CDR1 LNHDA and CDR2 SQIVND (reference sequence). The V and J ends lost 5 bases and 8 bases, in that order; junction bases with no gene match: 4. The CDR3 DNA reads TGTGCCAGTAGTGCTGGACAGGGAGGCTACACCTTC. It specifies CASSAGQGGYTF.